Following are 19 T cell receptor beta chains from one sample sequenced in a study of CD4 T cell repertoires in COVID-19. Sequencing was performed with immunoSEQ multiplex PCR; in TCRdb, only in-frame clones are kept and a portion is missing. The sample carries more than 20,000 clones, 93% recorded once. The memory T cells were sequenced right after ex vivo isolation, without culture. The sample consisted of circulating follicular helper CD4+ T cells (cTfh) from blood, taken before the COVID-19 pandemic. The receptors here all came from a human donor who had COVID-19.

The J gene is TRBJ1-2, the V gene TRBV30, with 7 positions matching TRBD1. V lost 2 bases to trimming and J lost 6 bases; unmatched junction nucleotides: 6. The length of the CDR3 is 13 residues. Looked up from germline, CDR1 is GTSNPN and CDR2 is SVGIG (reference sequence). The CDR3 sequence: CAWSPGGGNGYTF. In nucleotides, the CDR3 is TGTGCCTGGAGTCCAGGGGGTGGGAATGGCTACACCTTC.

The chain employs TRBV5-8 and TRBJ1-1, with D maybe TRBD1 (6 bases). From germline, CDR1 is SGHTS and CDR2 YDEGEE. This CDR3 has 16 residues. V lost 4 bases to trimming and J lost 1 base, with 17 bases between them. The CDR3 reads CASSVGGAIGNTEAFF. The DNA for the CDR3 is TGTGCCAGCAGCGTAGGGGGGGCCATTGGGAACACTGAAGCTTTCTTT. Using reference TRBV5-8 and TRBJ1-1 for the parts outside the CDR3, the full variable domain is EAGVTQSPTHLIKTRGQQATLRCSPISGHTSVYWYQQALGLGLQFLLWYDEGEERNRGNFPPRFSGRQFPNYSSELNVNALELEDSALYLCASSVGGAIGNTEAFFGQGTRLTVV.

About this clone itself: The CDR3 end shows no conserved phenylalanine or tryptophan, and so a read error is likely. It is unclear where the CDR3 begins or ends on the DNA, so no DNA is shown, and the CDR3 is as TCRdb lists it. The rearrangement links TRBV11-2 to TRBJ2-7; the table's TRBD2 call for D was not verified on the DNA. The CDR3 has 11 residues if both end residues are counted. The germline CDR1 and CDR2 sequences are SGHAT and FQNNGV. The CDR3 region is CASSPGTAVPR.

CDR3 DNA sequence: TGTGCCAGCAGCTTGGATTCGCGGGGGGAGCAGTTCTTC. Protein product: CASSLDSRGEQFF. The V gene is TRBV5-4, the J gene TRBJ2-1, with TRBD2 matching over 7 bases. The CDR3 has 13 amino acids. Per germline, CDR1 SGHNT and CDR2 YYREEE (reference sequence). V was pared by 0 bases and J by 10 bases, with 4 bases of the junction left unmatched. Based on the CDR3 plus reference TRBV5-4 and TRBJ2-1, the full variable domain is ETGVTQSPTHLIKTRGQQVTLRCSSQSGHNTVSWYQQALGQGPQFIFQYYREEENGRGNFPPRFSGLQFPNYSSELNVNALELDDSALYLCASSLDSRGEQFFGPGTRLTVL.

The rearrangement links TRBV23-1 to TRBJ2-4; tentatively, D is TRBD1 (6 bases). Being an ORF, TRBV23-1 has a function that is uncertain. The length of the CDR3 is 13 residues. V dropped 3 bases and J dropped 10 bases, with 13 bases sitting between them. In DNA form, the CDR3 reads TGCGCCAGCAGTCACCCGGGACAAGGGATTCAGTACTTC. It yields the protein CASSHPGQGIQYF.

The CDR3 is CASRPDSSYEQYF. The DNA for the CDR3 is TGTGCCAGCAGACCGGACAGCTCCTACGAGCAGTACTTC. The gene calls are TRBV6-5 and TRBJ2-7, with a weak D call TRBD1 (6 bases). The CDR3 has 13 residues. In germline, CDR1 is MNHEY, CDR2 SVGAGI. V lost 6 bases, J lost 0 bases, and 9 bases lay in between.

The chain couples TRBV6-1 to TRBJ2-7, with 7 bases lining up with TRBD1. V lost 5 bases and J lost 4; bases outside the gene matches: 8. The CDR3 contains 14 residues. Germline V gives CDR1 MNHNS, CDR2 SASEGT. CDR3 nucleotides: TGTGCCAGCAGTTTCCGGGACAGAATTTACGAGCAGTACTTC. Translation: CASSFRDRIYEQYF.

This clone was counted once. The V call is TRBV19, the J call TRBJ2-7; 15 bases agree with TRBD2. Germline values: CDR1 LNHDA, CDR2 SQIVND (reference sequence). V dropped 5 bases and J dropped 5; count of bases not matched to a gene: 10. The CDR3 is made up of 17 amino acids. The CDR3 DNA reads as TGTGCCAGTAGTCGAAAGGGACTAGCGGGAGGCTCTGACGAGCAGTACTTC. Translating gives CASSRKGLAGGSDEQYF.

The chain's CDR3 is CASSILQGLYSNQPQHF. In DNA, the CDR3 is TGTGCCAGTAGTATCTTACAGGGGCTTTATAGCAATCAGCCCCAGCATTTT. The chain links TRBV19 to TRBJ1-5, with TRBD1 matching 7 bases. Germline CDR1 LNHDA, CDR2 SQIVND (reference sequence). The CDR3 has 17 residues. The V segment lost 3 bases and the J segment 0 bases; nucleotides outside the gene matches: 8.

This sequence joins TRBV5-1 and TRBJ2-2; TRBD2 matches 8 bases. Germline trimming cut 2 bases from V and 1 base from J; bases unmatched to any gene: 1. Germline V gene data show CDR1 as SGHRS and CDR2 as YFSETQ. The CDR3 consists of 15 residues. The CDR3: CASSFAGGNTGELFF. The CDR3 DNA follows: TGCGCCAGCAGCTTTGCGGGGGGGAACACCGGGGAGCTGTTTTTT.

The V gene is TRBV7-9, the J gene TRBJ1-5, with TRBD1 identical over 9 bases. Unmatched junction bases numbered 6, after V lost 3 bases and J lost 3 bases. The CDR3 is 16 amino acids. Germline values: CDR1 SEHNR, CDR2 FQNEAQ (reference sequence). DNA of the CDR3: TGTGCCAGCAGCTTTGGGACAGGGTTCGCCAATCAGCCCCAGCATTTT. This sequence encodes CASSFGTGFANQPQHF.

The chain uses TRBV9 and TRBJ1-1; TRBD1 matches 8 bases. V dropped 4 bases and J dropped 9; count of bases not matched to a gene: 8. The CDR3 covers 13 residues. Per germline, CDR1 SGDLS and CDR2 YYNGEE. The CDR3 spells CASSTEGQGKAFF. CDR3 nucleotide sequence: TGTGCCAGCAGCACAGAAGGACAGGGTAAAGCTTTCTTT.

This rearrangement joins TRBV9 to TRBJ1-4; 7 nucleotides line up with TRBD1. V lost 2 bases to trimming and J lost 8 bases; unmatched junction nucleotides: 6. Germline assignment: CDR1 SGDLS and CDR2 YYNGEE. This CDR3 region has 14 residues. For the CDR3, the DNA is TGTGCCAGCAGCGTGACAGGGAATCGCGAAAAACTGTTTTTT. It translates to CASSVTGNREKLFF.

This chain uses TRBV7-3 with TRBJ2-5, with a possible D match to TRBD1 (5 bases). This CDR3 is 13 amino acids long. Germline V lookup: CDR1 SGHTA, CDR2 FQGTGA. V was trimmed by 2 bases and J by 5 bases, leaving 9 bases between them. In nucleotides, the CDR3 is TGTGCCAGCAGCTTATGGGCAGGGGAGACCCAGTACTTC. It translates to CASSLWAGETQYF.

The V call is TRBV5-1, the J call TRBJ2-3; 7 bases align to TRBD2. J was trimmed by 4 bases and V by 2 bases; bases with no gene match: 7. The CDR3 runs to 15 residues. Per the germline V gene, CDR1 is SGHRS and CDR2 is YFSETQ. CDR3 coding DNA: TGCGCCAGCAGCTTCACCGGGGGAGGGGCAGATACGCAGTATTTT. Amino acids: CASSFTGGGADTQYF.

In nucleotides, the CDR3 is TGTGCCAGCAGTGGACCAGGGACAGGCACTGAAGCTTTCTTT. Its protein product is CASSGPGTGTEAFF. This chain links TRBV6-1 with TRBJ1-1; the match to TRBD1 covers 8 bases. CDR3 length: 14 residues. The junction had 5 bases not matched to a gene; V was cut back by 4 bases and J by 4 bases. Germline V gene data show CDR1 as MNHNS and CDR2 as SASEGT.

This clone has a handful of counts. CDR3 protein: CATSRDRSNYGYTF. CDR3 nucleotides: TGTGCCACCAGCAGAGACAGATCTAACTATGGCTACACCTTC. The chain employs TRBV15 and TRBJ1-2, with unresolved D. Trimming took 0 bases from V and 0 from J, leaving 5 bases between them. The CDR3 is made up of 14 amino acids. In germline, CDR1 is LNHNV, CDR2 YYDKDF (reference sequence).

V and J are TRBV10-3 and TRBJ2-1, with TRBD1 identical over 7 bases. Germline-derived CDR1 and CDR2 are ENHRY and SYGVKD. J was trimmed by 5 bases and V by 6 bases; bases with no gene match: 10. This CDR3 has 15 residues. The CDR3 sequence is CAIRNEGQQNNEQFF. Written as DNA, the CDR3 is TGTGCCATCAGAAACGAGGGACAGCAAAACAATGAGCAGTTCTTC.

The rearrangement uses TRBV5-4 and TRBJ2-5; maybe TRBD2 (5 bases). The germline V gene has CDR1 SGHNT and CDR2 YYREEE (reference sequence). This CDR3 spans 13 amino acids. With 2 bases removed from V and 4 bases from J, the gap between germline ends came to 9 bases. The CDR3 region has the DNA TGTGCCAGCAGCTTAGCGGCATTAGAGACCCAGTACTTC. Residues: CASSLAALETQYF. Variable domain in full (rest from reference TRBV5-4 and TRBJ2-5): ETGVTQSPTHLIKTRGQQVTLRCSSQSGHNTVSWYQQALGQGPQFIFQYYREEENGRGNFPPRFSGLQFPNYSSELNVNALELDDSALYLCASSLAALETQYFGPGTRLLVL.